Sequencing of this TCR beta chain was carried out in a study of T cell repertoires in cytomegalovirus infection. The V gene's germline CDR1 is MNHEY and CDR2 SVGAGI. CDR3 size: 18 residues. Germline trimming cut 8 bases from V and 5 bases from J; bases unmatched to any gene: 20. This clonotype was picked up a small number of times. Antigen: not known. TCRdb ran MiXCR on the reads and lists one entry per CDR3 protein. The sample carries about 160,000 distinct CDR3 sequences, less than 25% recorded once. The clonotype was recovered from a human donor in good health (CMV status not recorded). Some clones in this sample may be carry-over from other donors' samples. The sample in question was CD8+ T cells from cultured PBMCs, obtained from culture after CMV antigen stimulation. The chain carries TRBV6-5 and TRBJ2-3; TRBD1 matches 9 bases. The CDR3 is CASPTRDRELGVGDTQYF. DNA for the CDR3: TGTGCCAGCCCCACTCGGGACAGGGAATTAGGGGTAGGAGATACGCAGTATTTT.